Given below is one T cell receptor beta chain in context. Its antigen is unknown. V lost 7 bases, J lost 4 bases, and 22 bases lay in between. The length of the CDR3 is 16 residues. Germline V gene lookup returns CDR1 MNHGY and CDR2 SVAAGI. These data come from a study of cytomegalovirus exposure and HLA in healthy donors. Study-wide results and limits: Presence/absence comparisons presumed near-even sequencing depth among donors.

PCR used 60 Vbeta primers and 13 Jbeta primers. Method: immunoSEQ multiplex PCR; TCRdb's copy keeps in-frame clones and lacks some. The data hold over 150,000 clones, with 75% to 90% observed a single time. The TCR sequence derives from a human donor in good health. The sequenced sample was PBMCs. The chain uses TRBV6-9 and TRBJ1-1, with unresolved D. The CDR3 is CASINPIPGRGTEAFF. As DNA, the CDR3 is TGTGCCAGCATCAACCCCATTCCCGGGAGAGGCACTGAAGCTTTCTTT.